Below, one T cell receptor beta chain is given with its context. Its antigen is not identified. These data belong to a study of shared clonotypes between healthy human individuals. Original processing methods: There were no quality scores in the junction-only immunoSEQ sequences, so filtering differed. Assay: immunoSEQ multiplex PCR; the TCRdb copy retains only in-frame clones and omits some. That table furnishes V, J and clone size, whereas the DNA furnished D and trimming. This table has about 1.5 million clones, nearly 99% appearing once. Findings and caveats of the study: Four donors shared approximately 5% of their naive CD4 clonotypes.

The sequence was obtained from a man in his thirties or forties in good health. The sequenced sample was naive CD4+ T cells sorted from blood. The subset denotes: CD45RA+ positively selected.

The CDR3 here is CASSLAVGSSNQPQHF. CDR3 sequence (DNA): TGTGCCAGCAGCTTGGCCGTAGGGTCTAGCAATCAGCCCCAGCATTTT. The gene calls are TRBV5-6 and TRBJ1-5; D not resolved. Trimming took 0 bases from V and 0 from J, leaving 10 bases between them. CDR1 is SGHDT and CDR2 is YYEEEE in the germline V gene. The CDR3 totals 16 residues.